A single sample is the source of the 21 T cell receptor beta chains below, sequenced in a study of response to subunit inactivated influenza vaccine (dated by TCRdb to between 2017 and 2018). Library method: RT-PCR. Sequencing was performed on an Illumina HiSeq 2500. TCRdb reran the public reads through fastp at Q25 and MiXCR, keeping productive beta chains. Each entry is one CDR3 protein sequence, shown with its most common DNA and genes. Present in this sample are 650,000 to 800,000 distinct CDR3 sequences, around 20% of which were seen just once. The top ten hold roughly a tenth of the sample. Sequencing was performed on PBMCs from blood, taken about 5 days after vaccination. The receptor set was obtained from a man over 45 who received an inactivated influenza vaccine. Donor details come from another sample of the same person, matched by shared clones.

This clonotype was detected only a few times. This chain joins TRBV7-2 and TRBJ1-2, with 7 bases fitting TRBD1. Per the germline V gene, CDR1 is SGHTA and CDR2 is FQGNSA. The CDR3 totals 16 residues. Unmatched junction bases numbered 7, after V lost 0 bases and J lost 3 bases. The CDR3 loop is CASSLARTGLHYGYTF. Here the CDR3 DNA reads TGTGCCAGCAGCTTAGCTCGGACAGGACTACACTATGGCTACACCTTC.

Only a few counts were recorded for this clonotype. The chain uses TRBV15 and TRBJ2-2; D perhaps matches TRBD1 (5 bases). There are 15 residues in the CDR3. Germline V lookup: CDR1 LNHNV, CDR2 YYDKDF (reference sequence). Trimming removed 4 bases from V and 4 bases from J, with 13 bases in between. The CDR3 loop is CATSKTAKVTGELFF. CDR3 coding DNA: TGTGCCACCAGCAAGACAGCTAAGGTCACCGGGGAGCTGTTTTTT.

The rearrangement links TRBV12-3 or TRBV12-4 to TRBJ2-5; 7 bases match TRBD2. The trim removed 3 bases at V and 4 bases at J, leaving 8 bases unmatched. CDR3 length: 15 residues. The CDR3 protein is CASSLGGGNRETQYF. CDR3 bases: TGTGCCAGCAGTTTGGGGGGGGGTAATCGAGAGACCCAGTACTTC.

This clonotype was found many times. The chain uses TRBV20-1 and TRBJ2-5; TRBD1 or TRBD2 may be the D gene (5 bases each). Trimming cost V 6 bases and J 9 bases, with 26 bases left between them. Germline CDR1 and CDR2: DFQATT and SNEGSKA (reference sequence). The CDR3 length is 15 residues. The DNA for the CDR3 is TGCAGTGCCTCTGAGACCAGGGCGGGCCATCGGTCCCAGTACTTC. Translating gives CSASETRAGHRSQYF.

This chain uses TRBV20-1 with TRBJ2-5, with 8 nucleotides matching TRBD2. The germline V gene has CDR1 DFQATT and CDR2 SNEGSKA (reference sequence). The CDR3 totals 15 residues. V shed 6 bases, J shed 6 bases, and the junction held 15 bases outside the gene matches. CDR3 region: CSARAAGEGRKTQYF. The CDR3 DNA is TGCAGTGCCAGGGCAGCGGGAGAGGGGAGAAAGACCCAGTACTTC.

Here the CDR3 reads CASSLAGGTPLTEQYF. The CDR3 nucleotides read TGCGCCAGCAGCTTGGCCGGCGGGACTCCTCTGACGGAGCAGTACTTC. The V gene is TRBV5-1, the J gene TRBJ2-7; tentatively, D is TRBD2 (6 bases). The V and J ends lost 0 bases and 7 bases respectively, with 20 bases between them. Germline assignment: CDR1 SGHRS and CDR2 YFSETQ. The CDR3 totals 16 residues. The full variable domain, in which reference TRBV5-1 and TRBJ2-7 provide the parts outside the CDR3, is KAGVTQTPRYLIKTRGQQVTLSCSPISGHRSVSWYQQTPGQGLQFLFEYFSETQRNKGNFPGRFSGRQFSNSRSEMNVSTLELGDSALYLCASSLAGGTPLTEQYFGPGTRLTVT.

V is TRBV20-1 and J is TRBJ2-7, with 11 bases aligning to TRBD2. The CDR3 loop spans 14 amino acids. Trimming at V came to 4 bases and at J to 2 bases, leaving 4 bases not matched to a gene. Germline V gene sequence: CDR1 DFQATT, CDR2 SNEGSKA (reference sequence). The DNA of the CDR3 is TGCAGTGCTACCCTTAGCGGGAGGGCCTACGAGCAGTACTTC. As protein: CSATLSGRAYEQYF.

This clonotype was counted ten times or more. The chain employs TRBV7-2 and TRBJ2-5; D not resolved. V shed 1 base and J shed 3 bases, with 15 bases lying between them. The CDR3 totals 16 residues. Germline V gene sequence: CDR1 SGHTA, CDR2 FQGNSA. The CDR3 loop is CASSLEELGGKETQYF. The CDR3 bases are TGTGCCAGCAGCTTAGAAGAGTTAGGTGGTAAAGAGACCCAGTACTTC.

The rearrangement joins TRBV2 to TRBJ2-2, with D uncertain. V lost 7 bases and J 0 bases, leaving 18 bases between the germline ends. The germline V gene encodes CDR1 SNHLY and CDR2 FYNNEI. The CDR3 is 17 residues long. For the CDR3, the DNA is TGTGCCAGCATCCCTACTGGGAATGACGCGAACACCGGGGAGCTGTTTTTT. It translates to CASIPTGNDANTGELFF.

This clonotype was counted at least ten times. The CDR3 DNA sequence: TGCAGCGTTACGGCAACTAATGAAAAACTGTTTTTT. The encoded protein is CSVTATNEKLFF. The chain couples TRBV29-1 to TRBJ1-4, with D uncertain. Germline-derived CDR1 and CDR2 are SQVTM and ANQGSEA. The CDR3 totals 12 residues. Trimming stripped 5 bases from V and 0 bases from J, with 4 bases between.

This chain's CDR3 is CSARTGGTTEAFF. The CDR3 DNA sequence: TGCAGCGCGAGGACAGGGGGCACCACTGAAGCTTTCTTT. The rearrangement uses TRBV20-1 and TRBJ1-1, with 11 bases aligning to TRBD1. The CDR3 contains 13 residues. Germline CDR1 and CDR2: DFQATT and SNEGSKA (reference sequence).

This clonotype has ten or more counts. One end of the junction varies from germline; a read error may be responsible. The V gene is TRBV20-1, the J gene TRBJ2-7; TRBD2 might be the D (6 bases). Germline V gene data show CDR1 as DFQATT and CDR2 as SNEGSKA (reference sequence). The CDR3 covers 8 residues. Here the CDR3 DNA reads TGCAGTGCTAGGGACGGGAGCTTC. Translation: CSARDGSF.

The chain carries TRBV4-1 and TRBJ2-5; 12 positions agree with TRBD2. This CDR3 is 18 amino acids long. CDR1 is MGHRA and CDR2 is YSYEKL in the germline V gene. Unmatched junction bases numbered 14, after V lost 4 bases and J lost 5 bases. CDR3 region: CASSPASGGALASETQYF. Written as DNA, the CDR3 is TGCGCCAGCAGCCCAGCTAGCGGGGGGGCTCTCGCATCGGAGACCCAGTACTTC.

The chain carries TRBV7-8 and TRBJ2-5; 11 bases agree with TRBD1. The CDR3 has 18 amino acids. CDR1 is SGHVS and CDR2 is FQNEAQ in the germline V gene. With 1 base clipped from V and 0 bases from J, the junction kept 7 bases outside the gene matches. The CDR3 DNA sequence: TGTGCCAGCAGCTTAGGGGACAGGGGGGGTCAGTACCAAGAGACCCAGTACTTC. Encoded protein: CASSLGDRGGQYQETQYF.

This chain uses TRBV2 with TRBJ2-2; 7 nucleotides align to TRBD1. The CDR3 length is 15 residues. The junction had 4 bases not matched to a gene; V was cut back by 2 bases and J by 4 bases. The V gene's germline CDR1 is SNHLY and CDR2 FYNNEI. The CDR3 DNA follows: TGTGCCAGCAGTGAAACGGGACAGCGCACCGGGGAGCTGTTTTTT. Translation: CASSETGQRTGELFF.

This clonotype has more than one count but fewer than ten. The CDR3 region has the DNA TGCAGCGTTGTTCCCCCTCGGGGGTCAGAGACCCAGTACTTC. Amino acid sequence: CSVVPPRGSETQYF. The gene calls are TRBV29-1 and TRBJ2-5; D might be TRBD2 (6 bases). V was shortened by 4 bases and J by 4 bases, with 16 bases between the two germline ends. From germline, CDR1 is SQVTM and CDR2 ANQGSEA. This CDR3 is built from 14 residues. The full variable domain, with the rest looked up from reference TRBV29-1 and TRBJ2-5, is SAVISQKPSRDICQRGTSLTIQCQVDSQVTMMFWYRQQPGQSLTLIATANQGSEATYESGFVIDKFPISRPNLTFSTLTVSNMSPEDSSIYLCSVVPPRGSETQYFGPGTRLLVL.

The V and J genes are TRBV5-1 and TRBJ1-6; 9 bases match TRBD1. Trimming at V came to 6 bases and at J to 6 bases, leaving 7 bases not matched to a gene. Germline CDR1 and CDR2: SGHRS and YFSETQ. This CDR3 is 15 amino acids long. CDR3: CASKRGQGLNSPLHF. In nucleotides, the CDR3 is TGCGCCAGCAAGCGAGGACAGGGGCTTAATTCACCCCTCCACTTT. The entire variable domain, with the rest obtained from reference TRBV5-1 and TRBJ1-6, is as follows: KAGVTQTPRYLIKTRGQQVTLSCSPISGHRSVSWYQQTPGQGLQFLFEYFSETQRNKGNFPGRFSGRQFSNSRSEMNVSTLELGDSALYLCASKRGQGLNSPLHFGNGTRLTVT.

In its sample, this clonotype was seen a few times. The chain links TRBV3-1 to TRBJ2-1; 9 nucleotides align to TRBD1. The CDR3 has 16 amino acids. Germline V lookup: CDR1 LGHDT, CDR2 YNNKEL (reference sequence). Trimming took 0 bases from V and 9 from J; bases not matched to a gene: 9. The CDR3 nucleotides are TGTGCCAGCAGCCAAGAAGGGGACAGGGCCTTTGGTGAGCAGTTCTTC. Protein: CASSQEGDRAFGEQFF.

The chain carries TRBV12-3 or TRBV12-4 and TRBJ1-1; D gene ambiguous. V shed 6 bases and J shed 0 bases, with 11 bases lying between them. The CDR3 is 14 amino acids. CDR3 in DNA: TGTGCCAGCAGCCCCGGATTCATGAACACTGAAGCTTTCTTT. Its translation: CASSPGFMNTEAFF.

This clonotype turned up a few times. The chain is built from TRBV20-1 and TRBJ2-1; no reliable D call. This CDR3 region has 15 residues. V shed 6 bases and J shed 0 bases, with 15 bases lying between them. The V gene's germline CDR1 is DFQATT and CDR2 SNEGSKA (reference sequence). For the CDR3, the DNA is TGCAGTGCCCCTTCGGCGTTGAGCTCCTACAATGAGCAGTTCTTC. Its translation is CSAPSALSSYNEQFF.

This clonotype was recorded a few times. This chain links TRBV7-2 with TRBJ2-1; TRBD1 matches 9 bases. Per germline, CDR1 SGHTA and CDR2 FQGNSA. V lost 0 bases to trimming and J lost 4 bases; unmatched junction nucleotides: 4. The CDR3 sequence is 16 residues long. The CDR3 nucleotides are TGTGCCAGCAGCTTAGCGGGGACAGGGATTTACAATGAGCAGTTCTTC. Its protein is CASSLAGTGIYNEQFF.